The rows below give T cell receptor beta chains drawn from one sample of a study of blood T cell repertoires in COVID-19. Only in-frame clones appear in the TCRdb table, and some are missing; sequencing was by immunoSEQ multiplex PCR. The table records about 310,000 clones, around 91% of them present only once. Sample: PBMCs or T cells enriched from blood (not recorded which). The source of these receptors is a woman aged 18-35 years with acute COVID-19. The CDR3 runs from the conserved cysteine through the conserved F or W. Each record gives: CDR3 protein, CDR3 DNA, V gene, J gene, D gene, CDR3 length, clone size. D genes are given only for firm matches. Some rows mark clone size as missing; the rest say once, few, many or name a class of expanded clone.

CDR3 protein: CASTLTPESYEQYF; CDR3 DNA: TGTGCCAGCACTTTGACTCCGGAGTCCTACGAGCAGTACTTC; V gene: TRBV6-8; J gene: TRBJ2-7; D gene: -; CDR3 length: 14; clone size: -
CDR3 protein: CASSRRDNTYEQYF; CDR3 DNA: TGTGCCAGCAGCCGCCGGGACAACACCTACGAGCAGTACTTC; V gene: TRBV7-9; J gene: TRBJ2-7; D gene: -; CDR3 length: 14; clone size: -
CDR3 protein: CASSPELNTEAFF; CDR3 DNA: TGTGCCAGCAGTCCGGAGTTGAACACTGAAGCTTTCTTT; V gene: TRBV28; J gene: TRBJ1-1; D gene: -; CDR3 length: 13; clone size: -
CDR3 protein: CASSSAWDSHSTDTQYF; CDR3 DNA: TGCGCCAGCAGCTCCGCCTGGGACAGCCACAGCACAGATACGCAGTATTTT; V gene: TRBV5-1; J gene: TRBJ2-3; D gene: TRBD1; CDR3 length: 17; clone size: -
CDR3 protein: CASSQDIGGGPVIQETQYF; CDR3 DNA: TGTGCCAGCAGCCAAGATATCGGGGGAGGGCCGGTAATTCAAGAGACCCAGTACTTC; V gene: TRBV4-2; J gene: TRBJ2-5; D gene: TRBD2; CDR3 length: 19; clone size: -
CDR3 protein: CASSLSGKDTQYF; CDR3 DNA: TGTGCCAGCAGTTTAAGCGGGAAAGATACGCAGTATTTT; V gene: TRBV28; J gene: TRBJ2-3; D gene: TRBD2; CDR3 length: 13; clone size: -
CDR3 protein: CASSQVARDYGYTF; CDR3 DNA: TGTGCCAGCAGCCAAGTGGCCAGGGACTATGGCTACACCTTC; V gene: TRBV3-1/TRBV3-2; J gene: TRBJ1-2; D gene: -; CDR3 length: 14; clone size: -
CDR3 protein: CAWIIPLSEEKLFF; CDR3 DNA: TGTGCCTGGATCATCCCCCTTAGCGAGGAAAAACTGTTTTTT; V gene: TRBV30; J gene: TRBJ1-4; D gene: -; CDR3 length: 14; clone size: once
CDR3 protein: CASSSSRTGGVQPQHF; CDR3 DNA: TGTGCCAGTAGTTCCTCCAGAACAGGGGGCGTTCAGCCCCAGCATTTT; V gene: TRBV19; J gene: TRBJ1-5; D gene: TRBD1; CDR3 length: 16; clone size: -
CDR3 protein: CATRGSRNTEAFF; CDR3 DNA: TGTGCCACCCGCGGCTCGAGGAACACTGAAGCTTTCTTT; V gene: TRBV24-1; J gene: TRBJ1-1; D gene: -; CDR3 length: 13; clone size: -
CDR3 protein: CASSLGDRGYQETQYF; CDR3 DNA: TGTGCCAGCAGCCTGGGGGACAGGGGTTACCAAGAGACCCAGTACTTC; V gene: TRBV5-4; J gene: TRBJ2-5; D gene: TRBD1; CDR3 length: 16; clone size: -
CDR3 protein: CASMREQKAFF; CDR3 DNA: TGTGCCAGCATGAGAGAACAGAAAGCTTTCTTT; V gene: TRBV12-3/TRBV12-4; J gene: TRBJ1-1; D gene: -; CDR3 length: 11; clone size: -
CDR3 protein: CASSYGQNTEAFF; CDR3 DNA: TGTGCCAGCAGTTACGGACAAAACACTGAAGCTTTCTTT; V gene: TRBV6-5; J gene: TRBJ1-1; D gene: -; CDR3 length: 13; clone size: -
CDR3 protein: CSGLQRGTEAFF; CDR3 DNA: TGCAGCGGTCTCCAGAGAGGGACTGAAGCTTTCTTT; V gene: TRBV29-1; J gene: TRBJ1-1; D gene: -; CDR3 length: 12; clone size: -
CDR3 protein: CASSGGGGEKLFF; CDR3 DNA: TGCGCCAGTTCAGGGGGCGGCGGTGAAAAACTGTTTTTT; V gene: TRBV4-1; J gene: TRBJ1-4; D gene: TRBD1; CDR3 length: 13; clone size: once
CDR3 protein: CASSIGTIAGGDTQYF; CDR3 DNA: TGTGCCAGTAGTATAGGTACAATAGCGGGAGGAGATACGCAGTATTTT; V gene: TRBV19; J gene: TRBJ2-3; D gene: TRBD2; CDR3 length: 16; clone size: -
CDR3 protein: CASSLQAGYLYGYTF; CDR3 DNA: TGTGCCAGCAGTTTACAGGCAGGGTACCTCTATGGCTACACCTTC; V gene: TRBV28; J gene: TRBJ1-2; D gene: -; CDR3 length: 15; clone size: -
CDR3 protein: CASTPPSSGNTIYF; CDR3 DNA: TGTGCCAGCACCCCTCCCAGCTCTGGAAACACCATATATTTT; V gene: TRBV28; J gene: TRBJ1-3; D gene: -; CDR3 length: 14; clone size: -
CDR3 protein: CASSETSGSSDTQYF; CDR3 DNA: TGTGCCAGCAGTGAAACTAGCGGGAGCTCAGATACGCAGTATTTT; V gene: TRBV2; J gene: TRBJ2-3; D gene: TRBD2; CDR3 length: 15; clone size: once
CDR3 protein: CASSQLQLYYGYTF; CDR3 DNA: TGTGCCAGCAGCCAACTCCAGTTATACTATGGCTACACCTTC; V gene: TRBV4-2; J gene: TRBJ1-2; D gene: -; CDR3 length: 14; clone size: -
CDR3 protein: CAWRGALTGMLSKAFF; CDR3 DNA: TGTGCCTGGCGGGGTGCCCTCACAGGGATGCTATCGAAAGCTTTCTTT; V gene: TRBV30; J gene: TRBJ1-1; D gene: -; CDR3 length: 16; clone size: -
CDR3 protein: CASSVGGKLNSPLHF; CDR3 DNA: TGTGCCAGCAGCGTAGGGGGCAAATTGAATTCACCCCTCCACTTT; V gene: TRBV9; J gene: TRBJ1-6; D gene: -; CDR3 length: 15; clone size: few
CDR3 protein: CASSFQDYGIQYF; CDR3 DNA: TGTGCCAGCAGCTTTCAGGATTACGGCATTCAGTACTTC; V gene: TRBV11-1; J gene: TRBJ2-4; D gene: -; CDR3 length: 13; clone size: few
CDR3 protein: CASSQIGQGYEQYF; CDR3 DNA: TGTGCCAGCTCACAGATCGGACAGGGTTACGAGCAGTACTTC; V gene: TRBV18; J gene: TRBJ2-7; D gene: TRBD1; CDR3 length: 14; clone size: few
CDR3 protein: CASSLDQGALKAFF; CDR3 DNA: TGTGCCAGCAGCTTGGATCAGGGGGCCCTAAAAGCTTTCTTT; V gene: TRBV5-6; J gene: TRBJ1-1; D gene: TRBD1; CDR3 length: 14; clone size: -
CDR3 protein: CASSRNRQGGTGETQYF; CDR3 DNA: TGTGCCAGCAGTCGTAATCGACAGGGGGGTACGGGAGAGACCCAGTACTTC; V gene: TRBV6-2/TRBV6-3; J gene: TRBJ2-5; D gene: TRBD1; CDR3 length: 17; clone size: -
CDR3 protein: CASSLGVSNQPQHF; CDR3 DNA: TGTGCCAGCAGTTTAGGAGTTAGCAATCAGCCCCAGCATTTT; V gene: TRBV27; J gene: TRBJ1-5; D gene: -; CDR3 length: 14; clone size: -
CDR3 protein: CASRAPSGGSSYEQYF; CDR3 DNA: TGTGCCAGCAGGGCCCCTAGCGGGGGGAGCTCCTACGAGCAGTACTTC; V gene: TRBV6-6; J gene: TRBJ2-7; D gene: TRBD2; CDR3 length: 16; clone size: -
CDR3 protein: CAIGASAWDEQFF; CDR3 DNA: TGTGCCATTGGGGCTAGCGCCTGGGATGAGCAGTTCTTC; V gene: TRBV10-3; J gene: TRBJ2-1; D gene: -; CDR3 length: 13; clone size: once
CDR3 protein: CASSLTRDRMGTEAFF; CDR3 DNA: TGTGCCAGCAGTCTCACCAGGGACAGGATGGGCACTGAAGCTTTCTTT; V gene: TRBV2; J gene: TRBJ1-1; D gene: TRBD1; CDR3 length: 16; clone size: -
CDR3 protein: CASRRGLTWHYNEQFF; CDR3 DNA: TGTGCCAGCAGGAGAGGGCTTACCTGGCACTACAATGAGCAGTTCTTC; V gene: TRBV6-4; J gene: TRBJ2-1; D gene: -; CDR3 length: 16; clone size: -
CDR3 protein: CAWSGSHFPQHF; CDR3 DNA: TGTGCCTGGAGTGGATCGCACTTTCCCCAGCATTTT; V gene: TRBV30; J gene: TRBJ1-5; D gene: -; CDR3 length: 12; clone size: -
CDR3 protein: CASSPTTGNNVLTF; CDR3 DNA: TGTGCCAGCAGCCCGACGACAGGGAACAACGTCCTGACTTTC; V gene: TRBV11-3; J gene: TRBJ2-6; D gene: TRBD1; CDR3 length: 14; clone size: -
CDR3 protein: CASSTGQRRNAEAFF; CDR3 DNA: TGTGCCAGTAGTACCGGACAGAGGAGGAACGCTGAAGCTTTCTTT; V gene: TRBV19; J gene: TRBJ1-1; D gene: -; CDR3 length: 15; clone size: -
CDR3 protein: CASSIPQGGGELFF; CDR3 DNA: TGTGCCAGTAGTATCCCACAGGGGGGCGGGGAGCTGTTTTTT; V gene: TRBV19; J gene: TRBJ2-2; D gene: TRBD1; CDR3 length: 14; clone size: -
CDR3 protein: CASSARRSYNEQFF; CDR3 DNA: TGTGCCAGCAGCGCCCGTAGATCCTACAATGAGCAGTTCTTC; V gene: TRBV7-2; J gene: TRBJ2-1; D gene: -; CDR3 length: 14; clone size: once
CDR3 protein: CASSGGVGNTIYF; CDR3 DNA: TGCGCCAGCAGTGGAGGGGTAGGAAACACCATATATTTT; V gene: TRBV5-1; J gene: TRBJ1-3; D gene: -; CDR3 length: 13; clone size: -
CDR3 protein: CASSDSTSGNNEQFF; CDR3 DNA: TGTGCCAGCAGTGACTCGACTAGCGGGAACAATGAGCAGTTCTTC; V gene: TRBV6-4; J gene: TRBJ2-1; D gene: TRBD2; CDR3 length: 15; clone size: -
CDR3 protein: CASSPRKRGVIYEQYF; CDR3 DNA: TGTGCCAGCAGCCCCCGGAAGCGGGGAGTAATATACGAGCAGTACTTC; V gene: TRBV7-6; J gene: TRBJ2-7; D gene: TRBD2; CDR3 length: 16; clone size: -
CDR3 protein: CASSATRGANSPLHF; CDR3 DNA: TGCGCCAGCAGCGCCACACGGGGGGCTAATTCACCCCTCCACTTT; V gene: TRBV5-1; J gene: TRBJ1-6; D gene: -; CDR3 length: 15; clone size: -
CDR3 protein: CASSPAGGMRSYEQYF; CDR3 DNA: TGTGCCAGCAGCCCGGCCGGAGGGATGAGGTCCTACGAGCAGTACTTC; V gene: TRBV5-4; J gene: TRBJ2-7; D gene: -; CDR3 length: 16; clone size: -